The 5 T cell receptor beta chains reported below all come from one sample, sequenced in a study of human T cells and chemical hapten exposure. TCRdb re-called the RACE reads through MiXCR, storing one row per CDR3 protein. The table has about 120,000 distinct CDR3 sequences, 11% seen once. Time point of the sample: patch test 3, about 24 weeks after DPC sensitization. Specified treatment: therapeutic diphenylcyclopropenone sensitization with weekly scalp DPC. The sequences come from whole blood, collected in connection with sensitization to the hapten diphenylcyclopropenone (DPC). The receptors originated from a woman aged 50 to 60 with alopecia areata. Some clones in this sample may be carry-over from other donors' samples.

This clonotype showed up just a few times. The chain recombines TRBV6-6 with TRBJ1-5; possibly TRBD1 for D (6 bases). The CDR3 contains 15 residues. Germline V gene sequence: CDR1 MNHNY, CDR2 SVGAGI (reference sequence). Trimming shortened V by 6 bases and J by 4 bases, and 16 bases separated the two germline ends. DNA of the CDR3: TGTGCCAGCAGCTCCCTCGGGGGCGAGAATCAGCCCCAGCATTTT. Translation: CASSSLGGENQPQHF.

This clonotype has at least ten counts. The rearrangement links TRBV15 to TRBJ2-3, with D possibly being TRBD1 (6 bases). The CDR3 runs 16 residues. Trimming took 0 bases from V and 0 from J, leaving 10 bases between them. Germline assignment: CDR1 LNHNV and CDR2 YYDKDF (reference sequence). Written as DNA, the CDR3 is TGTGCCACCAGCAGAGATCACGACAGGAGCACAGATACGCAGTATTTT. This sequence encodes CATSRDHDRSTDTQYF. Full variable domain (remainder filled in from reference TRBV15 and TRBJ2-3): DAMVIQNPRYQVTQFGKPVTLSCSQTLNHNVMYWYQQKSSQAPKLLFHYYDKDFNNEADTPDNFQSRRPNTSFCFLDIRSPGLGDTAMYLCATSRDHDRSTDTQYFGPGTRLTVL.

This clonotype was observed a few times. This chain joins TRBV3-1 and TRBJ2-6; D gene uncertain. Trimming took 4 bases from V and 0 from J, leaving 4 bases between them. This CDR3 has 14 residues. Germline V CDR1 and CDR2: LGHDT, YNNKEL (reference sequence). The CDR3 DNA is TGTGCCAGCAGCCGGCGCTCTGGGGCCAACGTCCTGACTTTC. Translated, it gives CASSRRSGANVLTF.

This chain uses TRBV15 with TRBJ2-3; D is undetermined. V lost 4 bases and J lost 9, with 8 bases in between. The CDR3 extends over 11 amino acids. Germline CDR1 and CDR2: LNHNV and YYDKDF (reference sequence). CDR3 sequence reads: CATSTGITQYF. CDR3 coding DNA: TGTGCCACCAGCACGGGTATCACGCAGTATTTT.

The chain joins TRBV7-6 to TRBJ2-5; possible D gene TRBD2, 6 bases. The CDR3 runs to 16 residues. Trimming took off 5 bases at V and 4 bases at J, with 20 bases between the two ends. CDR1 SGHVS and CDR2 FNYEAQ come from the germline V gene. The CDR3 reads CASSTVKGGYGETQYF. The CDR3 DNA reads as TGTGCCAGCAGCACTGTAAAAGGAGGGTATGGAGAGACCCAGTACTTC.